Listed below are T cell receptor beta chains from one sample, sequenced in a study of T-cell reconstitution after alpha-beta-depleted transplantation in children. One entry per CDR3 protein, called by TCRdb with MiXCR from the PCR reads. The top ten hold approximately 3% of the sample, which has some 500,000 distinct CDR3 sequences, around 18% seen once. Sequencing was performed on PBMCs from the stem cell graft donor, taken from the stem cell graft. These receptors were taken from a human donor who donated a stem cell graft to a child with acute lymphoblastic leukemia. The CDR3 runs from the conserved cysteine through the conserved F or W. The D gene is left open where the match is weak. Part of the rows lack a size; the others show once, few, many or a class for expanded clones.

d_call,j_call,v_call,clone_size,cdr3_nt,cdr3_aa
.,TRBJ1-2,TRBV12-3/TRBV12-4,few,TGTGCCAGCAGCTCAGGGAGAGCTAACTATGGCTACACCTTC,CASSSGRANYGYTF
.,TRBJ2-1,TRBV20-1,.,TGCAGTGCTAGAAGAGTAGGCACCCTTTACAATGAGCAGTTCTTC,CSARRVGTLYNEQFF
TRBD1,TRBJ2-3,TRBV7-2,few,TGTGCCAGCAGCCCGGGACAGACCTTTTGGACAGATACGCAGTATTTT,CASSPGQTFWTDTQYF
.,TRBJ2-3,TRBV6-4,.,TGTGCCAGCAGTGAAATGTTTGGGACGAGCACAGATACGCAGTATTTT,CASSEMFGTSTDTQYF
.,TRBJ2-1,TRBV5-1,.,TGCGCCAGCAGCTTGGCGGCCCCTCATGAGCAGTTCTTC,CASSLAAPHEQFF
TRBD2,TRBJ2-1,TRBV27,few,TGTGCCAGCTTAACGGGAGGGCCTGTCAATGAGCAGTTCTTC,CASLTGGPVNEQFF
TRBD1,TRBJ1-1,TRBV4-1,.,TGCGCCAGCAGCCAGTTTCTCGGGACAGCGAACACTGAAGCTTTCTTT,CASSQFLGTANTEAFF
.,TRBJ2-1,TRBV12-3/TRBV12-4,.,TGTGCCAGTAGTTCCATGTCTAGGGGGATCTACAATGAGCAGTTCTTC,CASSSMSRGIYNEQFF
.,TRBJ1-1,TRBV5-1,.,TGCGCCAGCAGCCTATCAACGGGACCCATCCCTGAAGCTTTCTTT,CASSLSTGPIPEAFF
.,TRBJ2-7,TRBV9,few,TGTGCCAGCAGCGTAGCCCTGGGCCGCTACGAGCAGTACTTC,CASSVALGRYEQYF
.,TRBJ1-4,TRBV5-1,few,TGCGCCAGCAGCTTGGCAGGGGCTGGTAATGAAAAACTGTTTTTT,CASSLAGAGNEKLFF
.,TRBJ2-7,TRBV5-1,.,TGCGCCAGCAGCTTGTTATCTTTCTCGGGGGCGCGAGGTGAGAGGGACGAGCAGTACTTC,CASSLLSFSGARGERDEQYF
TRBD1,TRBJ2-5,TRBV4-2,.,TGTGCCAGCAGCCAGGCGGACAGGGAGAAGACCCAGTACTTC,CASSQADREKTQYF
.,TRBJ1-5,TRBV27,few,TGTGCCAGCAGTTTAGAACAGGGAAATCAGCCCCAGCATTTT,CASSLEQGNQPQHF
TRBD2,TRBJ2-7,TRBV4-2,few,TGTGCCAGCAGCCAACCGGGACTAGCGGGAGAGACCTACGAGCAGTACTTC,CASSQPGLAGETYEQYF
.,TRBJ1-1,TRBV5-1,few,TGCGCCAGCAGCCTATTAGCAGGGCCGACCACTGAAGCTTTCTTT,CASSLLAGPTTEAFF
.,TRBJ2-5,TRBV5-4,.,TGTGCCAGCAGCTTGACCCCCAGGGTGGACCAAGAGACCCAGTACTTC,CASSLTPRVDQETQYF
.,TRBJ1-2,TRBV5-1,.,TGCGCCAGCAGCTTGGGAGGCCCGTCTTTCAGGGGCGGCTACACCTTC,CASSLGGPSFRGGYTF
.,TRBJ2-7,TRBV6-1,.,TGTGCCAGCAGTGAAGGCCTTGCAGGGTACGAGCAGTACTTC,CASSEGLAGYEQYF
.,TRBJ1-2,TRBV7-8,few,TGTGCCAGCAGCTTGGGGGGCAGTTTCTATGGCTACACCTTC,CASSLGGSFYGYTF
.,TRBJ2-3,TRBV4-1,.,TGCGCCAGCAGCCAGTTTCTCGGAAGCACAGATACGCAGTATTTT,CASSQFLGSTDTQYF
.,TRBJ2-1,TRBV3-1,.,TGTGCCAGCAGCCAAGCCAGCGTTGAGCAGTTCTTC,CASSQASVEQFF
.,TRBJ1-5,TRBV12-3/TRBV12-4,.,TGTGCCAGCAGTTCCATCCTACAGGGTCGTGGCAATCAGCCCCAGCATTTT,CASSSILQGRGNQPQHF
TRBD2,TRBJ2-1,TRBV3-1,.,TGTGCCAGCAGCCCCGGACTAGCCTCGCATGAGCAGTTCTTC,CASSPGLASHEQFF
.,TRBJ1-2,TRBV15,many,TGTGCCACCCGTGATAACGGGGACTATGGCTACACCTTC,CATRDNGDYGYTF
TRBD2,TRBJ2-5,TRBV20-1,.,TGCAGTGCTAGCCTAGCGGGAGTGGGAGAGACCCAGTACTTC,CSASLAGVGETQYF
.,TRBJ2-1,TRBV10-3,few,TGTGCCATCGGGGTAGCGATAAGTAATGAGCAGTTCTTC,CAIGVAISNEQFF
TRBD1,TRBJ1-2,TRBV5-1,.,TGCGCCAGCAGCCCCGCCCCCAGGGACAGCAGCGGTGGCTACACCTTC,CASSPAPRDSSGGYTF
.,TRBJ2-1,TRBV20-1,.,TGCAGTGCTAGAGATTCCGGTCTCGGGCCATACAATGAGCAGTTCTTC,CSARDSGLGPYNEQFF
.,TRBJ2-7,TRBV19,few,TGTGCCAGTAGCGCCGGGTCTCCTAACCACGAGCAGTACTTC,CASSAGSPNHEQYF
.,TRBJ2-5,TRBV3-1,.,TGTGCCAGCAGCCACGCCACCCAAGAGACCCAGTACTTC,CASSHATQETQYF
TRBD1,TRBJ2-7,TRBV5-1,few,TGCGCCAGCAGCTTGGGGGCAGGGACAGGGTATAACGAGCAGTACTTC,CASSLGAGTGYNEQYF
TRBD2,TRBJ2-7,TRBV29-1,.,TGCAGCGTTGCCTCGGGAGGTGCCTACGAGCAGTACTTC,CSVASGGAYEQYF
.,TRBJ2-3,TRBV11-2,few,TGTGCCAGCAGCTTAGGGGCCATCACAGATACGCAGTATTTT,CASSLGAITDTQYF
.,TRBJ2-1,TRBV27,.,TGTGCCAGCAGTGCACGTAGTGGGAATGAGCAGTTCTTC,CASSARSGNEQFF
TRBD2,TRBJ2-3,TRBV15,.,TGTGCCACCAGCAGAGATTTTAGGGCGGGAGACACAGATACGCAGTATTTT,CATSRDFRAGDTDTQYF
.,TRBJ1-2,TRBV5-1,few,TGCGCCAGCAGACCCACCCCCGGGGAGACCTATGGCTACACCTTC,CASRPTPGETYGYTF
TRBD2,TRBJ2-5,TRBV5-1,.,TGCGCCAGCAGCTTGGCAGCGGGGTCCCAAGAGACCCAGTACTTC,CASSLAAGSQETQYF
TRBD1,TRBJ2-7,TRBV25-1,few,TGTGCCAGTACTCGGGACAGGGGGCCCTACGAGCAGTACTTC,CASTRDRGPYEQYF
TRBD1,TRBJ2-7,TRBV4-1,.,TGCGCCAGCAGCCAAGGGACAGGGATGGGCGAGCAGTACTTC,CASSQGTGMGEQYF
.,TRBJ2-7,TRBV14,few,TGTGCCAGCAGCCACTCCCCAGCGGGCCCAATAGGGATAGACGAGCAGTACTTC,CASSHSPAGPIGIDEQYF